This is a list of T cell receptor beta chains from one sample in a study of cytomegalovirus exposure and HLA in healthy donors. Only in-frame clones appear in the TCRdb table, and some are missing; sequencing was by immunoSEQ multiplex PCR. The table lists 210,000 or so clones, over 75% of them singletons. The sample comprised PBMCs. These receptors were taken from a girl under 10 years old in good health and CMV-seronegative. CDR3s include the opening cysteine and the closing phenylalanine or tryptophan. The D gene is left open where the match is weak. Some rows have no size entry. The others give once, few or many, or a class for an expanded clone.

cdr3_nt: TGTGCCAGCAGCAAACCGGGATCTCGTTCCTACAATGAGCAGTTCTTC; cdr3_aa: CASSKPGSRSYNEQFF; clone_size: once; v_call: TRBV11-2; d_call: -; cdr3_length: 16; j_call: TRBJ2-1
cdr3_nt: TGTGCCAGCACGGGGGTGAACACCGGGGAGCTGTTTTTT; cdr3_aa: CASTGVNTGELFF; clone_size: -; v_call: TRBV14; d_call: -; cdr3_length: 13; j_call: TRBJ2-2
cdr3_nt: TGTGCCAGCAGTGGAACAGGCCCTGGCGGGGGTACGCAGTATTTT; cdr3_aa: CASSGTGPGGGTQYF; clone_size: -; v_call: TRBV2; d_call: TRBD2; cdr3_length: 15; j_call: TRBJ2-3
cdr3_nt: TGCGCCAGCAGTCCAACCGGGACAGACCAGTTCTTC; cdr3_aa: CASSPTGTDQFF; clone_size: -; v_call: TRBV5-1; d_call: TRBD1; cdr3_length: 12; j_call: TRBJ2-1
cdr3_nt: TGTGCCAGCAGCAAAGAGGACAGCTCTGGGGCCAACGTCCTGACTTTC; cdr3_aa: CASSKEDSSGANVLTF; clone_size: -; v_call: TRBV21-1; d_call: -; cdr3_length: 16; j_call: TRBJ2-6
cdr3_nt: TGTGCCAGCAGTTTATCGAAGGCAGGGACCTACGAGCAGTACTTC; cdr3_aa: CASSLSKAGTYEQYF; clone_size: -; v_call: TRBV27; d_call: -; cdr3_length: 15; j_call: TRBJ2-7
cdr3_nt: TGCGCCAGCAGCTCGGGACCAGGGACAGGGCACGAGACCCAGTACTTC; cdr3_aa: CASSSGPGTGHETQYF; clone_size: -; v_call: TRBV5-1; d_call: TRBD1; cdr3_length: 16; j_call: TRBJ2-5
cdr3_nt: TGTGCCAGCAGTTCGGGACTAGCGGGAGTTCGTGATGAGCAGTTCTTC; cdr3_aa: CASSSGLAGVRDEQFF; clone_size: -; v_call: TRBV2; d_call: TRBD2; cdr3_length: 16; j_call: TRBJ2-1
cdr3_nt: TGTGCCAGTAGTAGGGGGACTAGCGGGAGTGGGGAGCTGTTTTTT; cdr3_aa: CASSRGTSGSGELFF; clone_size: -; v_call: TRBV19; d_call: TRBD2; cdr3_length: 15; j_call: TRBJ2-2
cdr3_nt: TGTGCCAGCAGTTTTATGGACAGCCCATCTAACAATCAGCCCCAGCATTTT; cdr3_aa: CASSFMDSPSNNQPQHF; clone_size: -; v_call: TRBV27; d_call: -; cdr3_length: 17; j_call: TRBJ1-5
cdr3_nt: TGTGCCAGCAGTGCTACAGGGTTATCTGAAGCTTTCTTT; cdr3_aa: CASSATGLSEAFF; clone_size: few; v_call: TRBV2; d_call: -; cdr3_length: 13; j_call: TRBJ1-1
cdr3_nt: TGTGCCAGCAGCTTAGAGTGGGGAGATGAGCAGTTCTTC; cdr3_aa: CASSLEWGDEQFF; clone_size: once; v_call: TRBV7-2; d_call: -; cdr3_length: 13; j_call: TRBJ2-1
cdr3_nt: TGTGCCAGCAGCTTAGGGTCGACTAGCGGGGGTTCCAGCACAGATACGCAGTATTTT; cdr3_aa: CASSLGSTSGGSSTDTQYF; clone_size: -; v_call: TRBV7-9; d_call: TRBD2; cdr3_length: 19; j_call: TRBJ2-3
cdr3_nt: TGTTCCAGCAGATACAAGAACACTGAAGCTTTCTTT; cdr3_aa: CSSRYKNTEAFF; clone_size: -; v_call: TRBV7-9; d_call: -; cdr3_length: 12; j_call: TRBJ1-1
cdr3_nt: TGTGCCAGCAGCGCCCTAACTAGCGGGGGGGGATTAGATACGCAGTATTTT; cdr3_aa: CASSALTSGGGLDTQYF; clone_size: -; v_call: TRBV9; d_call: TRBD2; cdr3_length: 17; j_call: TRBJ2-3
cdr3_nt: TGTGCCATCAGAGGAGACCTGAACACTGAAGCTTTCTTT; cdr3_aa: CAIRGDLNTEAFF; clone_size: -; v_call: TRBV10-3; d_call: -; cdr3_length: 13; j_call: TRBJ1-1
cdr3_nt: TGTGCCAGCAGTTCGGCCGGGACAGGGTTTGGCTACACCTTC; cdr3_aa: CASSSAGTGFGYTF; clone_size: -; v_call: TRBV27; d_call: TRBD1; cdr3_length: 14; j_call: TRBJ1-2
cdr3_nt: TGTGCTAGTGGCCCTGGGACTAGCGGCTCCTACAATGAGCAGTTCTTC; cdr3_aa: CASGPGTSGSYNEQFF; clone_size: -; v_call: TRBV12-5; d_call: TRBD2; cdr3_length: 16; j_call: TRBJ2-1
cdr3_nt: TGCGCCAGCAGCTTGGACAGAAACACCATATATTTT; cdr3_aa: CASSLDRNTIYF; clone_size: -; v_call: TRBV5-1; d_call: -; cdr3_length: 12; j_call: TRBJ1-3
cdr3_nt: TGTGCCAGCAGTTACGACAGGGAGTATGAGCCCCAGCATTTT; cdr3_aa: CASSYDREYEPQHF; clone_size: -; v_call: TRBV6-5; d_call: TRBD1; cdr3_length: 14; j_call: TRBJ1-5
cdr3_nt: TGTGCCAGCTCACCAGTTCTCGGAGAGAGGGGGGGAGTCACTGAAGCTTTCTTT; cdr3_aa: CASSPVLGERGGVTEAFF; clone_size: -; v_call: TRBV18; d_call: -; cdr3_length: 18; j_call: TRBJ1-1
cdr3_nt: TGTGCAACCGGTTGGGTAGACTACGAGCAGTACTTC; cdr3_aa: CATGWVDYEQYF; clone_size: -; v_call: TRBV30; d_call: -; cdr3_length: 12; j_call: TRBJ2-7
cdr3_nt: TGTGCCAGCAGCTTAGGGGCGGAGGGAACTGAAGCTTTCTTT; cdr3_aa: CASSLGAEGTEAFF; clone_size: once; v_call: TRBV7-3; d_call: -; cdr3_length: 14; j_call: TRBJ1-1
cdr3_nt: TGCAGCGTTTGGACAGGGGTACCTAACACTGAAGCTTTCTTT; cdr3_aa: CSVWTGVPNTEAFF; clone_size: once; v_call: TRBV29-1; d_call: TRBD1; cdr3_length: 14; j_call: TRBJ1-1
cdr3_nt: TGTGCCCCCTTTGAGGGACTAGCGGGAAAAGATACGCAGTATTTT; cdr3_aa: CAPFEGLAGKDTQYF; clone_size: -; v_call: TRBV9; d_call: TRBD2; cdr3_length: 15; j_call: TRBJ2-3
cdr3_nt: TGTTCCAGCAGCTGGGACAGGGGGCCCTACGAGCAGTACTTC; cdr3_aa: CSSSWDRGPYEQYF; clone_size: few; v_call: TRBV7-9; d_call: TRBD1; cdr3_length: 14; j_call: TRBJ2-7
cdr3_nt: TGTGCCAGCAGCTCCCATCAAAACTCTAACTATGGCTACACCTTC; cdr3_aa: CASSSHQNSNYGYTF; clone_size: -; v_call: TRBV7-9; d_call: -; cdr3_length: 15; j_call: TRBJ1-2